The subject of this entry is one T cell receptor (beta chain). This sample is drawn from a study of tissue T cells after allogeneic stem cell transplantation. Per the germline V gene, CDR1 is SNHLY and CDR2 is FYNNEI. The CDR3 has 14 amino acids. V gave up 5 bases and J gave up 0 bases, with 8 bases separating them. Data came from immunoSEQ multiplex PCR; TCRdb stores just in-frame clones and leaves some out. The sample yields about 3,500 clones, 60% to 80% seen once. Enrolled prospectively were adult allogeneic hematopoietic cell transplant recipients whose graft-versus-host disease was steroid-refractory.

The V gene is TRBV2, the J gene TRBJ1-5, with no clear D. The specimen was small intestine tissue, collected at autopsy. This receptor was taken from a male patient at least 60 years old with steroid-refractory graft-versus-host disease after an allogeneic stem cell transplant. The T cells may partly be graft donor cells. The CDR3: CASSLRNSNQPQHF. The CDR3 coding sequence is TGTGCCAGCAGTCTACGGAATAGCAATCAGCCCCAGCATTTT.